The T cell receptor beta chain described here comes from a study of CD8 T cells in ankylosing spondylitis. In TCRdb, the 5' RACE reads were re-called with MiXCR into one record per CDR3 protein. Of about 240,000 distinct CDR3 sequences listed, approximately 9% are singletons. Per the germline V gene, CDR1 is SGDLS and CDR2 is YYNGEE. The CDR3 consists of 15 residues. J gave up 5 bases and V 4 bases, and 5 bases lay outside the gene matches. This clonotype was seen ten or more times. The sample taken for sequencing was blood, either unsorted or a sorted T cell fraction (not recorded which). The gene calls are TRBV9 and TRBJ2-4; 11 bases fit TRBD1. This TCR came from a male donor with ankylosing spondylitis or in good health (not recorded which). Written as DNA, the CDR3 is TGTGCCAGCAGCCTCGGACAGGGGGCCCAAAACATTCAGTACTTC. The encoded protein is CASSLGQGAQNIQYF. Drawing the rest from reference TRBV9 and TRBJ2-4, the complete variable domain is DSGVTQTPKHLITATGQRVTLRCSPRSGDLSVYWYQQSLDQGLQFLIQYYNGEERAKGNILERFSAQQFPDLHSELNLSSLELGDSALYFCASSLGQGAQNIQYFGAGTRLSVL.